This is a list of T cell receptor beta chains from one sample in a study of CD8+ T cells in alopecia areata. Produced via immunoSEQ multiplex PCR; TCRdb's table is partial and in-frame only. The sample yields some 220,000 clones, about 57% seen once. This specimen consisted of CD4+ T cells sorted from blood, obtained at week 4, from a patient treated with tofacitinib. These receptors originate from a human donor with alopecia areata. CDR3s include the opening cysteine and the closing phenylalanine or tryptophan.

v_gene	j_gene	CDR3aa
TRBV7-9	TRBJ2-4	CASSFALEAKNIQYF
TRBV30	TRBJ1-5	CAWSRGQGHQPQHF
TRBV29-1	TRBJ2-6	CSVEDAFGGLGANVLTF
TRBV11-2	TRBJ2-7	CASSLASRAYEQYF
TRBV2	TRBJ1-1	CASSGGRNTEAFF
TRBV6-1	TRBJ1-2	CASSEGAAGARGYTF
TRBV9	TRBJ2-7	CASSVDWGHEQYF
TRBV7-2	TRBJ2-5	CASSPRSGGQETQYF
TRBV4-3	TRBJ2-1	CASSQDHGSYNEQFF
TRBV4-3	TRBJ1-2	CASSQDLGTGGYGYTF
TRBV30	TRBJ2-5	CAWSVWGMQETQYF
TRBV6-5	TRBJ2-3	CASSLLAGGTDTQYF
TRBV13	TRBJ2-2	CASRIFNTGELFF
TRBV30	TRBJ2-1	CAWAVRDEQFF
TRBV30	TRBJ2-2	CAWNTGALTGELFF
TRBV4-3	TRBJ1-2	CASSQDFIGAGYGYTF
TRBV5-6	TRBJ1-2	CASSLGQGMIGYTF
TRBV4-1	TRBJ1-2	CASSQEGRIHNYGYTF
TRBV27	TRBJ1-6	CASHRGGNSPLHF
TRBV4-3	TRBJ1-2	CASSQVPSNYGYTF
TRBV5-1	TRBJ1-6	CASSLEQGTNSPLHF
TRBV29-1	TRBJ2-3	CSVKGRTTDTQYF
TRBV23-1	TRBJ1-2	CASNCSSGIGHGYTF
TRBV11-2	TRBJ2-1	CASSTTSGGANEQFF
TRBV10-1	TRBJ2-7	CASSESSYEQYF
TRBV7-8	TRBJ2-5	CASSPGAEKETQYF
TRBV27	TRBJ1-2	CASRRTGNNYGYTF
TRBV7-6	TRBJ1-4	CASSLGPVAEKLFF